The 20 T cell receptor beta chains in this list originate from one sample, sequenced in a study of T cell repertoires in cytomegalovirus infection. MiXCR was run by TCRdb on the reads, yielding one entry per CDR3 protein. Among about 830,000 distinct CDR3 sequences, roughly 33% were seen once, and the ten largest hold around 12%. No antigen has been assigned to these receptors. Sample: cultured CD8+ T cells from PBMCs, taken from culture after CMV antigen stimulation. Receptors originate from a human donor in good health (CMV status not recorded). Some clones in this sample may be carry-over from other donors' samples.

Regarding this clonotype: This could be a read error, since a much larger clone is one nucleotide away. The V and J genes are TRBV7-8 and TRBJ2-5; 13 bases fit TRBD2. The V gene's germline CDR1 is SGHVS and CDR2 FQNEAQ. The CDR3 is 16 residues long. CDR3 nucleotides: TGTACCAGCAGCCCAGGGACTAGCGGGGACCAAGAGACCCAGTACTTC. It yields the protein CTSSPGTSGDQETQYF.

This clonotype was counted at least ten times. The chain uses TRBV7-9 and TRBJ2-4; 7 bases match TRBD1. This CDR3 has 16 residues. Germline V gene data show CDR1 as SEHNR and CDR2 as FQNEAQ (reference sequence). The J segment lost 0 bases and the V segment lost 1 base, leaving 3 bases of the junction unmatched. In nucleotides, the CDR3 is TGTGCCAGCAGCTTAGGACAGGGACAAGCCAAAAACATTCAGTACTTC. Translated, it gives CASSLGQGQAKNIQYF.

The V gene is TRBV7-3, the J gene TRBJ1-6; D is uncertain. V was pared by 5 bases and J by 5 bases, with 16 bases between. CDR3 size: 16 residues. Germline V lookup: CDR1 SGHTA, CDR2 FQGTGA. CDR3 sequence: CASSDSLDGNNSPLHF. CDR3 DNA: TGTGCCAGCAGCGATTCCTTGGACGGAAATAATTCACCCCTCCACTTT.

The V and J genes are TRBV2 and TRBJ2-2; the D gene is possibly TRBD1 (6 bases). CDR1 is SNHLY, CDR2 FYNNEI, per germline. V shed 11 bases and J shed 3 bases, with 10 bases lying between them. This CDR3 region has 12 residues. The CDR3 DNA reads TGTGCCCGGGACATGGACACCGGGGAGCTGTTTTTT. Translated, it gives CARDMDTGELFF.

This rearrangement joins TRBV5-5 to TRBJ2-5, with 7 nucleotides matching TRBD2. J gave up 2 bases and V 4 bases, and 11 bases lay outside the gene matches. The germline CDR1 and CDR2 sequences are SGHKS and YYEKEE (reference sequence). The CDR3 covers 16 residues. The CDR3 sequence: CASSHSFGGLQETQYF. The CDR3 coding sequence is TGTGCCAGCAGCCATAGCTTCGGGGGACTACAAGAGACCCAGTACTTC.

This clonotype occurred a few times. The chain links TRBV27 to TRBJ1-5; D uncertain. The length of the CDR3 is 16 residues. Germline V gives CDR1 MNHEY, CDR2 SMNVEV (reference sequence). With 5 bases removed from V and 0 bases from J, the gap between germline ends came to 14 bases. This CDR3 is CASSITMTLSNQPQHF. The DNA for the CDR3 is TGTGCCAGCAGTATTACGATGACACTTAGCAATCAGCCCCAGCATTTT.

The V and J genes are TRBV6-8 and TRBJ1-1; the D gene is possibly TRBD1 (5 bases). The CDR3 is 14 amino acids. V lost 5 bases and J 4 bases, leaving 14 bases between the germline ends. Germline V gene lookup returns CDR1 MNHGY and CDR2 SAAAGT. CDR3: CASSDLGTATEAFF. The CDR3 nucleotides read TGTGCCAGCAGTGACTTAGGGACGGCCACTGAAGCTTTCTTT.

A remark on this clonotype: A junction boundary mismatches the germline segment, possibly from a read error. The CDR3 DNA is TGTGCCAGCAGCTTAGGGACTGCCTCTGGAACCACCATATATTTT. Translating gives CASSLGTASGTTIYF. The J gene is TRBJ1-3, the V gene TRBV7-6; D is uncertain. Per germline, CDR1 SGHVS and CDR2 FNYEAQ. This CDR3 comprises 15 residues.

This clonotype was detected once. One end of the junction does not line up with germline, which may come from a read error. The genes are TRBV6-5 and TRBJ1-5, with TRBD1 matching 10 bases. The CDR3 is 17 residues long. Germline V gene lookup returns CDR1 MNHEY and CDR2 SVGAGI. The CDR3 here is CASSQTGTGVSNHPQHF. In DNA form, the CDR3 reads TGTGCCAGCAGTCAAACAGGGACAGGGGTAAGCAATCACCCCCAGCATTTT.

The gene calls are TRBV27 and TRBJ1-1; D is unclear. Germline CDR1 and CDR2: MNHEY and SMNVEV (reference sequence). Trimming pared 6 bases from V and 1 base from J, leaving 12 bases between. The CDR3 is 14 residues long. CDR3 in amino acids: CASRARHPNTEAFF. The CDR3 DNA follows: TGTGCCAGCAGGGCCAGGCACCCGAACACTGAAGCTTTCTTT.

The CDR3 DNA reads as TGCAGTGCTAGAGATCAGGGTAGCGGGGGGGGACCCTACAATGAGCAGTTCTTC. This translates into CSARDQGSGGGPYNEQFF. The V gene is TRBV20-1, the J gene TRBJ2-1; the match to TRBD2 covers 11 bases. The ends lost 0 bases at V and 2 bases at J; junction bases unmatched: 9. CDR1 is DFQATT and CDR2 is SNEGSKA in the germline V gene (reference sequence). The CDR3 length is 18 residues.

In this sample, this clonotype turned up a few times. This chain connects TRBV24-1 to TRBJ2-5; possibly TRBD2 for D (7 bases). Per the germline V gene, CDR1 is KGHDR and CDR2 is SFDVKD. The CDR3 runs 15 residues. Trimming pared 4 bases from V and 5 bases from J, leaving 16 bases between. CDR3 protein: CATSEPGGRGETQYF. As DNA, the CDR3 is TGTGCCACCAGTGAACCCGGGGGGCGCGGGGAGACCCAGTACTTC.

The genes are TRBV6-5 and TRBJ2-3; D is undetermined. Trimming shortened V by 1 base and J by 0 bases, and 11 bases separated the two germline ends. The CDR3 spans 16 residues. Germline V CDR1 and CDR2: MNHEY, SVGAGI. CDR3 DNA sequence: TGTGCCAGCAGTTACTTTGTGGTGCCCAGCACAGATACGCAGTATTTT. It translates to CASSYFVVPSTDTQYF.

This clonotype appeared a few times. The chain couples TRBV5-6 to TRBJ2-5; TRBD1 is a possible D gene (6 bases). Germline V gives CDR1 SGHDT, CDR2 YYEEEE. V was shortened by 0 bases and J by 5 bases, with 17 bases between the two germline ends. CDR3 length: 16 residues. CDR3 loop: CASSLGGLTGPETQYF. CDR3 bases: TGTGCCAGCAGCTTGGGGGGGCTAACAGGGCCGGAGACCCAGTACTTC.

CDR3 amino acids: CASSLVRGANTEAFF. CDR3 coding DNA: TGTGCCAGCAGCTTAGTCCGGGGGGCGAACACTGAAGCTTTCTTT. V gene TRBV7-8 combines with J gene TRBJ1-1, with D tentatively TRBD1 (6 bases). In germline, CDR1 is SGHVS, CDR2 FQNEAQ. CDR3 length equals 15 residues. Trimming took 1 base from V and 1 from J, leaving 10 bases between them.

This clonotype was recorded a few times. The chain has TRBV6-6 and TRBJ1-1, with TRBD1 as a possible D gene (6 bases). Trimming removed 5 bases from V and 4 bases from J, with 11 bases in between. The CDR3 length is 13 residues. Germline V gene sequence: CDR1 MNHNY, CDR2 SVGAGI (reference sequence). The CDR3 bases are TGTGCCAGCAGTGGGGGGGGGCTCACTGAAGCTTTCTTT. Its protein is CASSGGGLTEAFF.

This clonotype was counted between two and nine times. The J gene is TRBJ2-1, the V gene TRBV27, with D perhaps TRBD1 or TRBD2 (5 bases each). V dropped 4 bases and J dropped 0 bases, with 10 bases sitting between them. CDR3 length: 15 residues. Germline CDR1 reads MNHEY; CDR2 reads SMNVEV (reference sequence). CDR3 sequence: CASSSRDDSYNEQFF. DNA for the CDR3: TGTGCCAGCAGTTCCCGGGACGACTCCTACAATGAGCAGTTCTTC.

This clonotype came up a few times. The chain recombines TRBV19 with TRBJ2-3; the D gene is possibly TRBD2 (5 bases). The CDR3 runs to 16 residues. CDR1 and CDR2 (germline): LNHDA, SQIVND (reference sequence). Trimming stripped 6 bases from V and 3 bases from J, with 19 bases between. CDR3 residues: CASRRSGSGFTDTQYF. CDR3 nucleotides: TGTGCCAGTAGGCGGTCGGGGTCTGGTTTTACAGATACGCAGTATTTT.

J is TRBJ2-5 and V is TRBV7-9; 8 positions agree with TRBD2. CDR1 and CDR2 from the germline V gene are SEHNR and FQNEAQ (reference sequence). The trim removed 1 base at V and 5 bases at J, leaving 6 bases unmatched. The CDR3 sequence is 15 residues long. CDR3 sequence (DNA): TGTGCCAGCAGCTTAGTGGGACTAGGAAAGGAGACCCAGTACTTC. Translating it yields CASSLVGLGKETQYF.

This clonotype has a count of ten or more. This sequence joins TRBV6-6 and TRBJ1-1, with 7 bases fitting TRBD1. CDR3 length equals 16 residues. Trimming cost V 1 base and J 7 bases; bases outside gene matches: 12. CDR1 is MNHNY and CDR2 is SVGAGI in the germline V gene (reference sequence). CDR3 in DNA: TGTGCCAGCAGTTACTACCAGGGGGACTTGGTTGATGAAGCTTTCTTT. Protein sequence: CASSYYQGDLVDEAFF.